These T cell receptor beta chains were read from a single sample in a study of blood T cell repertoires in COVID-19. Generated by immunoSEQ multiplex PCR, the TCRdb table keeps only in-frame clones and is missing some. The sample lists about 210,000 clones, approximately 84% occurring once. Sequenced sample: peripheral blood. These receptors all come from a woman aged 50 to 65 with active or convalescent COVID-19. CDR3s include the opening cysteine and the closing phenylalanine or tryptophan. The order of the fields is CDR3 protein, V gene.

CDR3 protein: CASSFYPSSYEQYF
V gene: TRBV27

CDR3 protein: CAGSQGEREKLFF
V gene: TRBV6-2/TRBV6-3

CDR3 protein: CASSSGQGNYGYTF
V gene: TRBV6-5

CDR3 protein: CATSDPSGTQYF
V gene: TRBV24-1

CDR3 protein: CASSFAPAGELFF
V gene: TRBV5-4

CDR3 protein: CASSTSGTGGSASGNTIYF
V gene: TRBV5-1

CDR3 protein: CASTAGQGAYEQYF
V gene: TRBV7-9

CDR3 protein: CASSHPTTGSSGANVLTF
V gene: TRBV4-1

CDR3 protein: CASRLLGVNEAFF
V gene: TRBV5-6

CDR3 protein: CASSQPGPDSSSSGANVLTF
V gene: TRBV23-1

CDR3 protein: CAISALTGSGNTIYF
V gene: TRBV10-3

CDR3 protein: CASSQEWEVYSGNTIYF
V gene: TRBV4-2

CDR3 protein: CASSFGRLAGPRNSYNEQFF
V gene: TRBV11-3

CDR3 protein: CASSSEWRSYEQYF
V gene: TRBV7-9

CDR3 protein: CAIANAGGSQETQYF
V gene: TRBV10-3

CDR3 protein: CASSIDWTGRPGGYTF
V gene: TRBV19

CDR3 protein: CASSREGSSYNSPLHF
V gene: TRBV10-2

CDR3 protein: CASSFTRTGGNTEAFF
V gene: TRBV5-1

CDR3 protein: CASTEDSLYYGYTF
V gene: TRBV2

CDR3 protein: CASRGSPETQYF
V gene: TRBV6-5

CDR3 protein: CASIPTGADTQYF
V gene: TRBV5-4

CDR3 protein: CASSLGAGRLDEQYF
V gene: TRBV11-2

CDR3 protein: CASSPSTSGRGADTQYF
V gene: TRBV5-1

CDR3 protein: CASRYRTGSTGELFF
V gene: TRBV3-1/TRBV3-2

CDR3 protein: CASSMEQGAPLSSYNEQFF
V gene: TRBV19

CDR3 protein: CASSLAGSTEAFF
V gene: TRBV5-5